This entry lists 27 T cell receptor beta chains sequenced from one sample in a study of OX40 agonist ivuxolimab in advanced cancers. The repertoire was sequenced with immunoSEQ multiplex PCR; TCRdb's copy has only in-frame clones and lacks some. The table shows about 59,000 clones, with more than 75% occurring only once. The starting material was CD4+ or CD8+ T cells sorted from blood, obtained in a trial of the OX40 agonist ivuxolimab. The receptor set was obtained from an adult with an advanced solid tumor such as melanoma, head and neck, liver or kidney cancer.

This chain joins TRBV6-5 and TRBJ2-7, with D maybe TRBD2 (5 bases). V lost 1 base and J 2 bases, leaving 9 bases between the germline ends. The CDR3 loop spans 14 amino acids. From germline, CDR1 is MNHEY and CDR2 SVGAGI. CDR3 region: CASSYFTGTYEQYF. The CDR3 DNA sequence: TGTGCCAGCAGTTACTTCACCGGGACCTACGAGCAGTACTTC.

This clone was found once. The gene calls are TRBV7-6 and TRBJ1-2, with D unclear. V was trimmed by 4 bases and J by 2 bases, leaving 14 bases between them. This CDR3 region has 15 residues. Germline CDR1 SGHVS, CDR2 FNYEAQ. CDR3 bases: TGTGCCAGCAGCTCAGGAGGGAGGGCGAACTATGGCTACACCTTC. This translates into CASSSGGRANYGYTF.

CDR3 nucleotide sequence: TGTGCCTGGAGTGTTGGGTTGAGCAATCAGCCCCAGCATTTT. Protein product: CAWSVGLSNQPQHF. The chain links TRBV30 to TRBJ1-5; the D is unclear. Trimming removed 0 bases at V and 1 base at J, with 7 bases between. From germline, CDR1 is GTSNPN and CDR2 SVGIG (reference sequence). CDR3 length: 14 amino acids.

V gene TRBV28 combines with J gene TRBJ2-7, with TRBD1 identical over 10 bases. From germline, CDR1 is MDHEN and CDR2 SYDVKM. The junction had 14 bases not matched to a gene; V was cut back by 10 bases and J by 2 bases. CDR3 length: 16 amino acids. CDR3 protein: CATRRPPGQGAYEQYF. CDR3 DNA: TGTGCCACTCGAAGACCTCCCGGACAGGGGGCCTACGAGCAGTACTTC.

The V call is TRBV2, the J call TRBJ2-7; the match to TRBD2 covers 10 bases. This CDR3 spans 14 amino acids. V was pared by 5 bases and J by 2 bases, with 3 bases of the junction left unmatched. Per the germline V gene, CDR1 is SNHLY and CDR2 is FYNNEI. The CDR3 region is CASSKSGGAYEQYF. The DNA of the CDR3 is TGTGCCAGCAGTAAAAGCGGGGGGGCCTACGAGCAGTACTTC.

The chain combines TRBV6-5 with TRBJ1-4; no clear D gene. The CDR3 is made up of 15 amino acids. Germline V gene sequence: CDR1 MNHEY, CDR2 SVGAGI. V was shortened by 2 bases and J by 0 bases, with 7 bases between the two germline ends. This chain's CDR3 is CASSYNRATNEKLFF. CDR3 in DNA: TGTGCCAGCAGTTACAACAGAGCAACTAATGAAAAACTGTTTTTT.

The V and J genes are TRBV19 and TRBJ1-5; D gene ambiguous. Germline V gives CDR1 LNHDA, CDR2 SQIVND (reference sequence). The CDR3 extends over 15 amino acids. V dropped 7 bases and J dropped 0 bases, with 13 bases sitting between them. In DNA, the CDR3 is TGTGCCAGTACCCTCGGAGGTTATAGCAATCAGCCCCAGCATTTT. Translated: CASTLGGYSNQPQHF.

V and J are TRBV5-1 and TRBJ2-1, with TRBD2 matching over 10 bases. Germline V gene data show CDR1 as SGHRS and CDR2 as YFSETQ. With 4 bases clipped from V and 9 bases from J, the junction kept 7 bases outside the gene matches. The CDR3 runs 14 residues. CDR3 loop: CASSTPGLATEQFF. CDR3 sequence (DNA): TGCGCCAGCAGCACTCCGGGACTAGCGACTGAGCAGTTCTTC.

This clone has just one count. V usage is TRBV18 and J usage is TRBJ2-7, with D possibly called TRBD1 or TRBD2 (5 bases each). The ends were cut back, 2 bases at V and 2 bases at J, with 10 bases in the middle. This CDR3 has 14 amino acids. From germline, CDR1 is KGHSH and CDR2 LQKENI. The CDR3 protein is CASSPGRGPYEQYF. CDR3 bases: TGTGCCAGCTCACCAGGAAGGGGACCCTACGAGCAGTACTTC.

The chain couples TRBV6-6 to TRBJ1-1; TRBD1 matches 8 bases. The CDR3 is 12 amino acids. Germline V lookup: CDR1 MNHNY, CDR2 SVGAGI (reference sequence). With 10 bases clipped from V and 9 bases from J, the junction kept 10 bases outside the gene matches. CDR3 coding DNA: TGTGCCACTCGGGACAGGCTTAGGAAAGCTTTCTTT. Translating it yields CATRDRLRKAFF.

This chain links TRBV5-1 with TRBJ1-1; TRBD1 is a possible D gene (5 bases). The length of the CDR3 is 18 residues. Trimming took off 1 base at V and 4 bases at J, with 23 bases between the two ends. Germline V gene lookup returns CDR1 SGHRS and CDR2 YFSETQ. Here the CDR3 reads CASSLFGSRAVGSTEAFF. Written as DNA, the CDR3 is TGCGCCAGCAGCTTGTTTGGGTCCAGGGCTGTGGGTTCCACTGAAGCTTTCTTT.

Comment on this clone: The sample holds other DNA sequences that translate to the same CDR3. The rearrangement uses TRBV6-5 and TRBJ1-3; no firm D call. V was trimmed by 0 bases and J by 3 bases, leaving 3 bases between them. Per the germline V gene, CDR1 is MNHEY and CDR2 is SVGAGI. The CDR3 runs to 13 residues. CDR3 nucleotide sequence: TGTGCCAGCAGTTACTCGGGTGGAAACACCATATATTTT. Amino acids: CASSYSGGNTIYF.

The chain uses TRBV11-2 and TRBJ2-2; 14 nucleotides agree with TRBD2. The germline V gene has CDR1 SGHAT and CDR2 FQNNGV. There are 17 residues in the CDR3. The trim removed 5 bases at V and 9 bases at J, leaving 11 bases unmatched. The DNA for the CDR3 is TGTGCCAGCAGCCCTCGCGGACTAGCGGGAGGCAAACGGGAGCTGTTTTTT. Translated: CASSPRGLAGGKRELFF.

The gene calls are TRBV7-2 and TRBJ2-4, with 7 nucleotides matching TRBD1. The germline V gene encodes CDR1 SGHTA and CDR2 FQGNSA. CDR3 length: 14 amino acids. The V segment lost 6 bases and the J segment 6 bases; nucleotides outside the gene matches: 8. The CDR3 loop is CASSLDRALNIQYF. In DNA form, the CDR3 reads TGTGCCAGCAGTCTCGACAGGGCTTTAAACATTCAGTACTTC.

V usage is TRBV4-2 and J usage is TRBJ1-2; D remains ambiguous. CDR1 is LGHNA and CDR2 is YNFKEQ in the germline V gene. Trimming took 1 base from V and 7 from J, leaving 7 bases between them. The CDR3 is made up of 12 amino acids. The CDR3 coding sequence is TGTGCCAGCAGCCAAGGTGTTTCTGGCTACACCTTC. Amino acids: CASSQGVSGYTF.

V and J are TRBV5-1 and TRBJ1-2; 7 nucleotides match TRBD1. The J segment lost 6 bases and the V segment lost 0 bases, leaving 5 bases of the junction unmatched. CDR3 length: 14 residues. The germline gives CDR1 SGHRS, CDR2 YFSETQ. The DNA for the CDR3 is TGCGCCAGCAGCTTGGGTGGGACAGACCATGGCTACACCTTC. This translates into CASSLGGTDHGYTF.

The sample holds a few counts of this clone. The V and J genes are TRBV6-5 and TRBJ1-4; no clear D gene. Trimming stripped 8 bases from V and 4 bases from J, with 11 bases between. The CDR3 has 13 residues. CDR1 is MNHEY, CDR2 SVGAGI, per germline. CDR3 nucleotide sequence: TGTGCCAGCCGCCCCCGCGATAATGAAAAACTGTTTTTT. Its translation is CASRPRDNEKLFF.

This rearrangement joins TRBV19 to TRBJ2-2, with TRBD2 as a possible D gene (5 bases). Germline CDR1 reads LNHDA; CDR2 reads SQIVND (reference sequence). Trimming removed 3 bases from V and 4 bases from J, with 12 bases in between. The CDR3 has 15 amino acids. DNA for the CDR3: TGTGCCAGTAGTATCGGGGTAGCTAGCACCGGGGAGCTGTTTTTT. This codes for CASSIGVASTGELFF.

J is TRBJ1-2 and V is TRBV5-6; the D gene is possibly TRBD1 (6 bases). This CDR3 region has 15 residues. The V gene's germline CDR1 is SGHDT and CDR2 YYEEEE. V gave up 4 bases and J gave up 1 base, with 14 bases separating them. The CDR3: CASSPRGGLNYGYTF. The CDR3 DNA reads as TGTGCCAGCAGCCCACGGGGGGGGCTTAACTATGGCTACACCTTC. The full variable domain, with the rest looked up from reference TRBV5-6 and TRBJ1-2, is DAGVTQSPTHLIKTRGQQVTLRCSPKSGHDTVSWYQQALGQGPQFIFQYYEEEERQRGNFPDRFSGHQFPNYSSELNVNALLLGDSALYLCASSPRGGLNYGYTFGSGTRLTVV.

The chain uses TRBV7-9 and TRBJ2-5; either TRBD1 or TRBD2 may fit D (5 bases each). Germline assignment: CDR1 SEHNR and CDR2 FQNEAQ (reference sequence). This CDR3 region has 14 residues. The V end lost 0 bases, the J end lost 5 bases, and 10 bases lay between the germline ends. CDR3 sequence (DNA): TGTGCCAGCAGCTTAGCTTTGGGGGAGGAGACCCAGTACTTC. Amino acid sequence: CASSLALGEETQYF.

This clone has just a few counts. V usage is TRBV28 and J usage is TRBJ1-2; D gene unclear. CDR1 MDHEN and CDR2 SYDVKM come from the germline V gene. This CDR3 has 13 residues. Trimming removed 3 bases from V and 4 bases from J, with 9 bases in between. The CDR3 region has the DNA TGTGCCAGCAGTTTTCTTGGTTCCTATGGCTACACCTTC. Protein sequence: CASSFLGSYGYTF.

This rearrangement joins TRBV28 to TRBJ1-5, with D unclear. V lost 5 bases and J 9 bases, leaving 14 bases between the germline ends. The CDR3 extends over 13 amino acids. The germline V gene encodes CDR1 MDHEN and CDR2 SYDVKM. The CDR3 region is CASSGGPRGPQHF. In DNA, the CDR3 is TGTGCCAGCAGTGGAGGGCCTCGGGGGCCCCAGCATTTT.

This clone showed up just once. The genes are TRBV18 and TRBJ2-4; D uncertain. Trimming pared 6 bases from V and 7 bases from J, leaving 19 bases between. Germline lookup yields CDR1 KGHSH and CDR2 LQKENI. CDR3 length: 15 amino acids. CDR3 amino acids: CASSTSNSFPNIQYF. In DNA form, the CDR3 reads TGTGCCAGCTCTACCAGTAACAGCTTCCCCAACATTCAGTACTTC.

The chain couples TRBV6-5 to TRBJ1-1; D unresolved. CDR3 length: 14 residues. The V and J ends lost 4 bases and 1 base respectively, with 10 bases between them. Germline values: CDR1 MNHEY, CDR2 SVGAGI. The CDR3 sequence: CASSLGISNTEAFF. The CDR3 nucleotides are TGTGCCAGCAGTTTAGGGATCTCGAACACTGAAGCTTTCTTT.

DNA of the CDR3: TGTGCCAGCAGTGTGAGGCAGGGGAGTGATGGCTACACCTTC. This codes for CASSVRQGSDGYTF. The chain recombines TRBV2 with TRBJ1-2; tentative D call: TRBD1 (6 bases). This CDR3 contains 14 residues. Germline V gene lookup returns CDR1 SNHLY and CDR2 FYNNEI. The V and J ends lost 4 bases and 6 bases respectively, with 15 bases between them.

The CDR3 is CASSRTGTGNTGELFF. As DNA, the CDR3 is TGTGCCAGCAGCCGAACCGGGACGGGGAACACCGGGGAGCTGTTTTTT. J is TRBJ2-2 and V is TRBV11-2; the D gene could be TRBD1 or TRBD2 (5 bases each). The CDR3 sequence is 16 residues long. CDR1 and CDR2 (germline): SGHAT, FQNNGV. The ends were cut back, 5 bases at V and 1 base at J, with 14 bases in the middle.

This clone was recorded once. This chain links TRBV6-5 with TRBJ1-6; D may be TRBD1 (5 bases). The V end was cut by 6 bases, the J end by 14 bases, with 14 bases between. In germline, CDR1 is MNHEY, CDR2 SVGAGI. The CDR3 has 12 residues. The CDR3 reads CASRATGGTLHF. CDR3 DNA sequence: TGTGCCAGCAGGGCTACCGGGGGGACCCTCCACTTT.